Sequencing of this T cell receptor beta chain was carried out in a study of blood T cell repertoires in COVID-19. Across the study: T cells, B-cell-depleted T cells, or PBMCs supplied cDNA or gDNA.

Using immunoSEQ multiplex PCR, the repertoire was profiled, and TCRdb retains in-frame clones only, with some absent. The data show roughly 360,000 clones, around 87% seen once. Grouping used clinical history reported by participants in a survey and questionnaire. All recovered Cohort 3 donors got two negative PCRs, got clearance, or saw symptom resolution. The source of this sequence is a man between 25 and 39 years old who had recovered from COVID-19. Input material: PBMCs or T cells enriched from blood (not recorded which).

CDR3 region: CASSLWERDREQETQYF. CDR3 nucleotide sequence: TGTGCCAGCAGCCTCTGGGAAAGGGACAGGGAACAAGAGACCCAGTACTTC. The chain recombines TRBV3-1 (or the pseudogene TRBV3-2) with TRBJ2-5, with 9 bases fitting TRBD1. With V trimmed by 4 bases and J by 2 bases, 11 bases remained unmatched. Germline V gene lookup returns CDR1 LGHDT and CDR2 YNNKEL (reference sequence). The CDR3 runs to 17 residues.